The 5 T cell receptor beta chains in this list originate from one sample, sequenced in a study of cytomegalovirus exposure and HLA in healthy donors. PCR involved 60 Vbeta and 13 Jbeta primers. Here immunoSEQ multiplex PCR was the method, and the copy in TCRdb shows in-frame clones only, minus some. Among a few hundred thousand clones listed, approximately 84% were seen once. Sequencing used PBMCs. The receptor set was obtained from a woman aged 40 to 50 in good health and CMV-seronegative.

The chain joins TRBV14 to TRBJ2-7; no definite D call. CDR1 and CDR2 from the germline V gene are SGHDN and FVKESK. Deletions cut 0 bases from V and 2 bases from J, with 20 bases between. This CDR3 region has 18 residues. CDR3 nucleotide sequence: TGTGCCAGCAGCCAAGAAGACCGTTATTTTACTACGCCCTACGAGCAGTACTTC. This translates into CASSQEDRYFTTPYEQYF.

The chain uses TRBV7-9 and TRBJ2-1, with D possibly being TRBD2 (6 bases). The germline V gene encodes CDR1 SEHNR and CDR2 FQNEAQ (reference sequence). Trimming removed 4 bases from V and 4 bases from J, with 11 bases in between. CDR3 length equals 14 residues. CDR3 sequence reads: CASSSRGTYNEQFF. CDR3 sequence (DNA): TGTGCCAGCAGCTCCCGGGGGACGTACAATGAGCAGTTCTTC. Filled out from reference TRBV7-9 and TRBJ2-1, the complete variable domain reads DTGVSQNPRHKITKRGQNVTFRCDPISEHNRLYWYRQTLGQGPEFLTYFQNEAQLEKSRLLSDRFSAERPKGSFSTLEIQRTEQGDSAMYLCASSSRGTYNEQFFGPGTRLTVL.

This rearrangement joins TRBV6-1 to TRBJ1-5; D ambiguous. The V end was cut by 8 bases, the J end by 0 bases, with 11 bases between. This CDR3 comprises 14 residues. Germline CDR1 is MNHNS and CDR2 is SASEGT. The CDR3 region has the DNA TGTGCCAGCGTGTGGGCCCTTAGCAATCAGCCCCAGCATTTT. It yields the protein CASVWALSNQPQHF.

The chain combines TRBV19 with TRBJ1-1; 7 positions agree with TRBD1. The CDR3 covers 16 residues. The V gene's germline CDR1 is LNHDA and CDR2 SQIVND (reference sequence). V dropped 7 bases and J dropped 4; count of bases not matched to a gene: 15. The CDR3, as DNA: TGTGCCAGTAATAACCCAACAGGGGCCGGCGCCACTGAAGCTTTCTTT. As protein: CASNNPTGAGATEAFF.

This rearrangement joins TRBV29-1 to TRBJ1-1, with 8 bases fitting TRBD1. J gave up 5 bases and V 7 bases, and 9 bases lay outside the gene matches. This CDR3 has 13 amino acids. Germline assignment: CDR1 SQVTM and CDR2 ANQGSEA. Here the CDR3 reads CSAQQGEGTEAFF. Here the CDR3 DNA reads TGCAGCGCACAACAGGGGGAAGGGACTGAAGCTTTCTTT.